This TCR beta chain is from a study of T cells after yellow fever vaccination. Study as a whole: Preparation used SMART-Seq v4 Ultra Low Input for the low-cell-number fractions. Broader study findings: Clonotypes appearing in both CD4 and CD8 compartments existed, and their share was small.

The length of the CDR3 is 14 residues. V lost 3 bases and J lost 4; bases outside the gene matches: 4. The germline CDR1 and CDR2 sequences are SGHTA and FQGNSA. This clonotype was seen ten or more times. Its antigen is currently unknown. Using its own MiXCR run on the 5' RACE reads, TCRdb lists one record per CDR3 protein. The top ten hold around 45% of the sample, which has some 32,000 distinct CDR3 sequences, about 4.6% seen once. The receptor comes from a man younger than 40 who received the YFV17D yellow fever vaccine. The sequenced sample was CD8+ T cells sorted from PBMCs, obtained 5 days after the yellow fever booster vaccination. The V call is TRBV7-2, the J call TRBJ2-7, with 9 bases identical to TRBD2. The CDR3 DNA is TGTGCCAGCAGCTTTGCGGGAGGGAGTTACGAGCAGTACTTC. This translates into CASSFAGGSYEQYF.